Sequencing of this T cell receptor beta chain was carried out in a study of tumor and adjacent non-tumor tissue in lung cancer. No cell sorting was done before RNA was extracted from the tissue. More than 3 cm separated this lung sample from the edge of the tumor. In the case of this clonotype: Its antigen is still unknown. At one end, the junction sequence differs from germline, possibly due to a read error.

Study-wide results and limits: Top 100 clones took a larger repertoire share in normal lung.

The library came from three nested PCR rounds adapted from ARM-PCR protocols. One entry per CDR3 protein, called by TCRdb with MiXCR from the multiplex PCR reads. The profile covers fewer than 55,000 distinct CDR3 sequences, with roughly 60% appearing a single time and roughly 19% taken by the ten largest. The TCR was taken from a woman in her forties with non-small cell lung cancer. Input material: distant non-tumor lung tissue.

The CDR3 DNA follows: TGTGACAGCAGTCTACAAGAGACCCAGTACTTC. As protein: CDSSLQETQYF. The chain carries TRBV28 and TRBJ2-5; D gene uncertain. The CDR3 spans 11 residues. The germline CDR1 and CDR2 sequences are MDHEN and SYDVKM.